These 8 T cell receptor beta chains originate from one sample sequenced in a study of T cell repertoires in cytomegalovirus infection. TCRdb called the reads again in MiXCR, with one record for every CDR3 protein. The sample holds 200,000 to 250,000 distinct CDR3 sequences, 22% seen once. Sample: CD8+ T cells from PBMCs. The receptors here all came from a human donor in good health (CMV status not recorded). Some clones in this sample may be carry-over from other donors' samples.

This chain joins TRBV12-3 or TRBV12-4 and TRBJ1-2; D ambiguous. The CDR3 consists of 14 residues. V was shortened by 4 bases and J by 1 base, with 10 bases between the two germline ends. The CDR3 loop is CASSSPGINYGYTF. The CDR3 DNA is TGTGCCAGCAGTTCCCCGGGGATTAACTATGGCTACACCTTC.

This clonotype was picked up a small number of times. V gene TRBV20-1 combines with J gene TRBJ1-1; 8 nucleotides agree with TRBD1. V shed 0 bases, J shed 5 bases, and the junction held 5 bases outside the gene matches. CDR3 length equals 14 residues. Germline CDR1 reads DFQATT; CDR2 reads SNEGSKA (reference sequence). The CDR3 coding sequence is TGCAGTGCTAGAGATGGACAGGGAAGTACTGAAGCTTTCTTT. This translates into CSARDGQGSTEAFF.

The V and J genes are TRBV7-9 and TRBJ1-1; D call uncertain. The CDR3 runs to 13 residues. Germline lookup yields CDR1 SEHNR and CDR2 FQNEAQ (reference sequence). V lost 5 bases, J lost 3 bases, and 10 bases lay in between. CDR3 DNA: TGTGCCAGCAGCACGGGCTCCGACACTGAAGCTTTCTTT. Protein sequence: CASSTGSDTEAFF.

The chain carries TRBV28 and TRBJ1-1; D uncertain. CDR1 and CDR2 from the germline V gene are MDHEN and SYDVKM. Between the trimmed V and J ends, which lost 3 bases and 0 bases, there was a span of 5 bases. This CDR3 spans 13 amino acids. This CDR3 reads CASSLTMNTEAFF. DNA for the CDR3: TGTGCCAGCAGTTTGACAATGAACACTGAAGCTTTCTTT.

Ten or more counts support this clonotype. The chain recombines TRBV7-3 with TRBJ2-2; the match to TRBD2 covers 7 bases. Germline V gene lookup returns CDR1 SGHTA and CDR2 FQGTGA. J lost 5 bases, V lost 2 bases, and 11 bases had no gene match. The CDR3 spans 17 residues. The CDR3 region is CASSLLAGDRWTGELFF. The CDR3 coding sequence is TGTGCCAGCAGCTTACTCGCGGGGGATAGGTGGACCGGGGAGCTGTTTTTT.

The rearrangement links TRBV19 to TRBJ2-7, with 10 bases identical to TRBD2. CDR1 is LNHDA and CDR2 is SQIVND in the germline V gene (reference sequence). V gave up 6 bases and J gave up 3 bases; unmatched junction bases: 8. The CDR3 contains 15 residues. The CDR3 coding sequence is TGTGCCAGTAGCCACGGGCTAGCGGGGGTCTACGAGCAGTACTTC. Residues: CASSHGLAGVYEQYF.

The chain couples TRBV14 to TRBJ1-4; D might be TRBD1 (6 bases). The CDR3 is made up of 14 amino acids. Germline values: CDR1 SGHDN, CDR2 FVKESK. Trimming took off 1 base at V and 7 bases at J, with 10 bases between the two ends. CDR3 amino acids: CASSQGTAGEKLFF. In DNA, the CDR3 is TGTGCCAGCAGCCAAGGGACAGCCGGTGAAAAACTGTTTTTT.

V usage is TRBV7-6 and J usage is TRBJ2-7, with D maybe TRBD2 (6 bases). Germline assignment: CDR1 SGHVS and CDR2 FNYEAQ. There are 15 residues in the CDR3. The V end was cut by 5 bases, the J end by 4 bases, with 18 bases between. This chain's CDR3 is CASSAWDSRIYEQYF. In nucleotides, the CDR3 is TGTGCCAGCAGCGCCTGGGACTCACGAATATACGAGCAGTACTTC. Looking up the rest from reference TRBV7-6 and TRBJ2-7 gives the full variable domain: GAGVSQSPRYKVTKRGQDVALRCDPISGHVSLYWYRQALGQGPEFLTYFNYEAQQDKSGLPNDRFSAERPEGSISTLTIQRTEQRDSAMYRCASSAWDSRIYEQYFGPGTRLTVT.